The 25 T cell receptor beta chains presented below share a single source sample, sequenced in a study of blood T cells in healthy people across ages. A sample-barcoded 5' primer and a J-beta primer mix were used in a second PCR of about 7 to 11 cycles. TCRdb reanalysed the 5' RACE reads using MiXCR and keeps one entry per CDR3 protein. The sample consists of about 1.5 million distinct CDR3 sequences, 42% of them appearing once. Sample: blood. These receptors were taken from a woman younger than 35 in good health.

This rearrangement joins TRBV4-3 to TRBJ2-3, with D perhaps TRBD1 (7 bases). The V gene lost 3 bases and the J gene lost 4 bases, with 11 bases spanning the gap. Germline V gene sequence: CDR1 LGHNA, CDR2 YSLEER. This CDR3 has 14 amino acids. Written as DNA, the CDR3 is TGCGCCAGCAGCCAGGAGGGGGCGGCAGATACGCAGTATTTT. This codes for CASSQEGAADTQYF.

In nucleotides, the CDR3 is TGTGCCACCAGCGAATTTTCGACAGGGGGTAATGAAAAACTGTTTTTT. It translates to CATSEFSTGGNEKLFF. The gene calls are TRBV15 and TRBJ1-4; 9 bases are shared with TRBD1. The V gene's germline CDR1 is LNHNV and CDR2 YYDKDF (reference sequence). Trimming took 5 bases from V and 4 from J; bases not matched to a gene: 8. The CDR3 consists of 16 residues.

This chain uses TRBV20-1 with TRBJ2-7; 7 bases are shared with TRBD2. J gave up 7 bases and V 0 bases, and 12 bases lay outside the gene matches. Looked up from germline, CDR1 is DFQATT and CDR2 is SNEGSKA (reference sequence). This CDR3 has 15 amino acids. Here the CDR3 DNA reads TGCAGTGCTAGAGATCTGGCGGGGGACTACAATGAGCAGTACTTC. It specifies CSARDLAGDYNEQYF.

This clonotype was observed a handful of times. This chain joins TRBV4-3 and TRBJ2-1, with a weak D call TRBD2 (6 bases). The J call is uncertain, as TRBJ2-7 better fits the DNA end. The CDR3 is 15 amino acids. CDR1 is LGHNA and CDR2 is YSLEER in the germline V gene. CDR3 coding DNA: TGCGCCAGCTCGCGGGATAACGGTTGGGGGAATGAGCAGTACTTC. This gives the protein CASSRDNGWGNEQYF.

Remarks on this clonotype: A far larger clone is off by one base, so a read error is likely. This chain uses TRBV12-3 or TRBV12-4 with TRBJ2-3; 11 bases align to TRBD2. The CDR3 consists of 16 residues. The V gene end was trimmed by 5 bases and the J gene end by 4 bases; junction bases not matched to a gene: 8. CDR3 sequence (DNA): TGTGCCAGCAGTCTCAGACTAGCGGGAAGCGCAGATACGCAGTATTTT. Protein product: CASSLRLAGSADTQYF.

This rearrangement joins TRBV7-9 to TRBJ1-6, with a possible D match to TRBD1 (5 bases). V was pared by 5 bases and J by 6 bases, with 11 bases between. Germline V lookup: CDR1 SEHNR, CDR2 FQNEAQ (reference sequence). The CDR3 length is 14 residues. The CDR3 bases are TGTGCCAGCAGCGACAGATCTCCTAATTCACCCCTCCACTTT. As protein: CASSDRSPNSPLHF. Full variable domain (outside the CDR3, taken from reference TRBV7-9 and TRBJ1-6): DTGVSQNPRHKITKRGQNVTFRCDPISEHNRLYWYRQTLGQGPEFLTYFQNEAQLEKSRLLSDRFSAERPKGSFSTLEIQRTEQGDSAMYLCASSDRSPNSPLHFGNGTRLTVT.

This clonotype has at least ten counts. This chain uses TRBV7-2 with TRBJ2-3; D unresolved. This CDR3 spans 15 amino acids. V was clipped by 5 bases and J by 5 bases, with 17 bases between them. Germline V lookup: CDR1 SGHTA, CDR2 FQGNSA. The CDR3 protein is CASSRGLANRDTQYF. The CDR3 DNA reads as TGTGCCAGCAGCCGAGGCCTCGCAAATCGAGATACGCAGTATTTT.

This chain links TRBV5-6 with TRBJ2-2; D may be TRBD1 (6 bases). Germline CDR1 reads SGHDT; CDR2 reads YYEEEE. The length of the CDR3 is 13 residues. Trimming took 4 bases from V and 7 from J, leaving 11 bases between them. CDR3 region: CASSGGERGELFF. The CDR3 nucleotides are TGTGCCAGCAGCGGGGGCGAACGCGGGGAGCTGTTTTTT.

This chain links TRBV7-2 with TRBJ2-1, with D uncertain. V lost 5 bases and J 2 bases, leaving 7 bases between the germline ends. The CDR3 totals 13 residues. Germline loops: CDR1 SGHTA, CDR2 FQGNSA. The CDR3 loop reads CASSLMPYNEQFF. CDR3 DNA: TGTGCCAGCAGCCTCATGCCCTACAATGAGCAGTTCTTC.

The chain combines TRBV20-1 with TRBJ2-5, with 10 bases identical to TRBD2. The trim removed 3 bases at V and 5 bases at J, leaving 15 bases unmatched. The CDR3 contains 17 residues. Germline V CDR1 and CDR2: DFQATT, SNEGSKA (reference sequence). CDR3 in amino acids: CSASAPSGGTRWETQYF. CDR3 bases: TGCAGTGCTAGTGCCCCTAGCGGGGGAACCCGTTGGGAGACCCAGTACTTC.

This chain uses TRBV15 with TRBJ1-5; maybe TRBD1 (5 bases). V gave up 4 bases and J gave up 2 bases, with 15 bases separating them. The CDR3 covers 16 residues. Germline V gene data show CDR1 as LNHNV and CDR2 as YYDKDF (reference sequence). The CDR3 is CATSTVWGVGNQPQHF. The CDR3 DNA reads as TGTGCCACCAGCACCGTATGGGGGGTAGGCAATCAGCCCCAGCATTTT.

V and J are TRBV6-6 and TRBJ1-2, with 8 bases fitting TRBD1. V trimming: 2 bases; J trimming: 4 bases; junction bases outside the gene matches: 6. The CDR3 is 15 residues long. The germline gives CDR1 MNHNY, CDR2 SVGAGI (reference sequence). The CDR3 bases are TGTGCCAGCAGTTACCTAGGACAGGGAAGCTATGGCTACACCTTC. Protein: CASSYLGQGSYGYTF.

This clonotype was counted ten times or more. This rearrangement joins TRBV9 to TRBJ1-2; TRBD1 matches at 7 bases. Germline V gene sequence: CDR1 SGDLS, CDR2 YYNGEE. This CDR3 region has 17 residues. V lost 0 bases, J lost 4 bases, and 12 bases stayed unmatched. This chain's CDR3 is CASSVDYMGQGVYGYTF. The CDR3 DNA follows: TGTGCCAGCAGCGTAGATTATATGGGCCAGGGGGTCTATGGCTACACCTTC.

The chain carries TRBV27 and TRBJ1-2; possible D gene TRBD1, 6 bases. V was trimmed by 5 bases and J by 3 bases, leaving 13 bases between them. This CDR3 comprises 14 residues. Per germline, CDR1 MNHEY and CDR2 SMNVEV (reference sequence). Here the CDR3 reads CASSPQGRDYGYTF. The DNA of the CDR3 is TGTGCCAGCAGTCCGCAGGGGAGGGACTATGGCTACACCTTC.

This clonotype was seen more than once but under ten times. The chain carries TRBV7-2 and TRBJ2-6; unclear D gene. V was clipped by 4 bases and J by 1 base, with 5 bases between them. CDR3 length: 14 amino acids. Germline values: CDR1 SGHTA, CDR2 FQGNSA. As DNA, the CDR3 is TGTGCCAGCAGCTCACGGTCTGGGGCCAACGTCCTGACTTTC. It specifies CASSSRSGANVLTF.

The CDR3 DNA reads TGTGCCAGCAGTTTATCTGGCGGGGGGGCAGCAGATACGCAGTATTTT. Amino acids: CASSLSGGGAADTQYF. The rearrangement links TRBV27 to TRBJ2-3; 9 bases line up with TRBD2. After removal of 0 bases from V and 4 bases from J, the junction contained 5 bases not matched to a gene. Germline V gene data show CDR1 as MNHEY and CDR2 as SMNVEV (reference sequence). The CDR3 totals 16 residues.

The sample holds many counts of this clonotype. The chain links TRBV27 to TRBJ2-7; 11 positions agree with TRBD2. The CDR3 consists of 15 residues. CDR1 and CDR2 from the germline V gene are MNHEY and SMNVEV (reference sequence). The V segment lost 6 bases and the J segment 2 bases; nucleotides outside the gene matches: 6. The CDR3 loop is CASSFGTSGTYEQYF. The CDR3, as DNA: TGTGCCAGCAGCTTTGGGACTAGCGGAACCTACGAGCAGTACTTC.

The chain has TRBV20-1 and TRBJ2-1; tentatively, D is TRBD2 (7 bases). The V and J ends lost 6 bases and 6 bases respectively, with 18 bases between them. This CDR3 comprises 14 residues. CDR1 and CDR2 from the germline V gene are DFQATT and SNEGSKA (reference sequence). The CDR3 nucleotides are TGCAGTGCCGAGAAGGGGGAGGGCCGCAATGAGCAGTTCTTC. Encoded protein: CSAEKGEGRNEQFF.

The rearrangement uses TRBV6-5 and TRBJ1-3, with D hard to call. V lost 6 bases and J 0 bases, leaving 9 bases between the germline ends. Germline CDR1 MNHEY, CDR2 SVGAGI. CDR3 length: 14 amino acids. CDR3 region: CASRRAYSGNTIYF. Here the CDR3 DNA reads TGTGCCAGCAGGCGAGCTTACTCTGGAAACACCATATATTTT.

V usage is TRBV3-1 and J usage is TRBJ2-5, with TRBD2 identical over 10 bases. V dropped 4 bases and J dropped 11; count of bases not matched to a gene: 16. The CDR3 sequence is 16 residues long. The germline CDR1 and CDR2 sequences are LGHDT and YNNKEL (reference sequence). CDR3 sequence (DNA): TGTGCCAGCAGCCCCATAATAGCGGGGGGCTCCTGGGAGCAGTACTTC. Its protein product is CASSPIIAGGSWEQYF.

The chain is built from TRBV20-1 and TRBJ2-5; 8 bases line up with TRBD2. The V gene end was trimmed by 6 bases and the J gene end by 6 bases; junction bases not matched to a gene: 12. The CDR3 consists of 14 residues. The germline gives CDR1 DFQATT, CDR2 SNEGSKA (reference sequence). The CDR3 region is CSAPPGGRMKTQYF. CDR3 coding DNA: TGCAGTGCCCCCCCCGGCGGGAGGATGAAGACCCAGTACTTC.

J is TRBJ1-1 and V is TRBV27; no clear D gene. The CDR3 consists of 15 residues. V was shortened by 2 bases and J by 1 base, with 11 bases between the two germline ends. CDR1 is MNHEY and CDR2 is SMNVEV in the germline V gene (reference sequence). The CDR3 nucleotides are TGTGCCAGCAGTTTAGAGGTAGGGCGGAACACTGAAGCTTTCTTT. Protein: CASSLEVGRNTEAFF.

This clonotype was seen a single time. The genes are TRBV20-1 and TRBJ2-4; tentatively, D is TRBD1 or TRBD2 (6 bases each). Germline V CDR1 and CDR2: DFQATT, SNEGSKA (reference sequence). Trimming cost V 4 bases and J 3 bases, with 13 bases left between them. There are 14 residues in the CDR3. CDR3: CSAIGGRIKNIQYF. In DNA form, the CDR3 reads TGCAGTGCTATCGGGGGCAGGATCAAAAACATTCAGTACTTC.

This chain's CDR3 is CASSPFDGAYEQYF. The CDR3 DNA sequence: TGTGCCAGCAGCCCGTTCGACGGAGCCTACGAGCAGTACTTC. The chain couples TRBV14 to TRBJ2-7; D is unresolved. In germline, CDR1 is SGHDN, CDR2 FVKESK. There are 14 residues in the CDR3. The V and J ends lost 4 bases and 2 bases respectively, with 12 bases between them.

This clonotype was counted only a few times. The V call is TRBV6-2 or TRBV6-3, the J call TRBJ1-5, with 9 bases fitting TRBD1. CDR1 MNHEY and CDR2 SVGEGT come from the germline V gene. The CDR3 is 15 amino acids. V gave up 5 bases and J gave up 4 bases; unmatched junction bases: 6. CDR3 bases: TGTGCCAGCAGTCGACAGGGGGGATTGAATCAGCCCCAGCATTTT. It codes for CASSRQGGLNQPQHF.